This TCR beta chain is from a study of T cells in Graves' hyperthyroidism and ophthalmopathy. Broader study findings: Separation of ophthalmopathy from stable hyperthyroidism was achieved by a 13 V-J model. With a median lead of 6.5 months before onset, the model predicted ophthalmopathy.

TCR beta CDR3 region amplification was performed from RNA transcripts. A first-round RT-PCR of the TCR CDR3 used the HTBI primer set. TCRdb analysed the multiplex PCR reads with MiXCR anew, one entry per CDR3 protein. The repertoire holds about 610,000 distinct CDR3 sequences, with around 46% as singletons. Germline-derived CDR1 and CDR2 are LNHDA and SQIVND (reference sequence). The CDR3 runs 14 residues. Trimming left V 5 bases short and J 3 bases short, with 10 bases between. Over 18 months, lack of ophthalmopathy progression marked Graves' hyperthyroidism as stable. Uncontrolled infection, other autoimmune disease, pregnancy and lactation each barred patients from inclusion. About this clonotype itself: Its antigen is currently unknown.

The clonotype was recovered from a woman aged 18-29 years with Graves' hyperthyroidism. The chain is built from TRBV19 and TRBJ2-2; D remains ambiguous. The material sequenced was peripheral blood or thyroid tissue (not recorded which). CDR3 nucleotides: TGTGCCAGTAGTTCGTACGTCGACACCGGGGAGCTGTTTTTT. The encoded protein is CASSSYVDTGELFF.